This T cell receptor (beta chain) was found in a study of CD8 T cells in Susac syndrome. V was clipped by 5 bases and J by 6 bases; unmatched bases: 11. This CDR3 is 16 amino acids long. In germline, CDR1 is PRHDT, CDR2 FYEKMQ (reference sequence). Random hexamers were used to reverse transcribe roughly 0.45 to 1 ug of RNA. TCR beta CDR3 was amplified by immunoSEQ covering 54 Vbeta and 13 Jbeta. Each CDR3 protein is one row after TCRdb ran MiXCR on the immunoSEQ multiplex PCR reads. Of a few hundred thousand distinct CDR3 sequences detected, approximately 89% appear once; the ten largest clones hold under 0.15%.

This receptor was obtained from a human donor with multiple sclerosis. This chain connects TRBV13 to TRBJ2-1; 9 bases match TRBD2. Material: CD8+ T cells from PBMCs. In DNA, the CDR3 is TGTGCCAGCAGCCCTATTCAGGCGGGGGGGCGCAATGAGCAGTTCTTC. Its translation: CASSPIQAGGRNEQFF.